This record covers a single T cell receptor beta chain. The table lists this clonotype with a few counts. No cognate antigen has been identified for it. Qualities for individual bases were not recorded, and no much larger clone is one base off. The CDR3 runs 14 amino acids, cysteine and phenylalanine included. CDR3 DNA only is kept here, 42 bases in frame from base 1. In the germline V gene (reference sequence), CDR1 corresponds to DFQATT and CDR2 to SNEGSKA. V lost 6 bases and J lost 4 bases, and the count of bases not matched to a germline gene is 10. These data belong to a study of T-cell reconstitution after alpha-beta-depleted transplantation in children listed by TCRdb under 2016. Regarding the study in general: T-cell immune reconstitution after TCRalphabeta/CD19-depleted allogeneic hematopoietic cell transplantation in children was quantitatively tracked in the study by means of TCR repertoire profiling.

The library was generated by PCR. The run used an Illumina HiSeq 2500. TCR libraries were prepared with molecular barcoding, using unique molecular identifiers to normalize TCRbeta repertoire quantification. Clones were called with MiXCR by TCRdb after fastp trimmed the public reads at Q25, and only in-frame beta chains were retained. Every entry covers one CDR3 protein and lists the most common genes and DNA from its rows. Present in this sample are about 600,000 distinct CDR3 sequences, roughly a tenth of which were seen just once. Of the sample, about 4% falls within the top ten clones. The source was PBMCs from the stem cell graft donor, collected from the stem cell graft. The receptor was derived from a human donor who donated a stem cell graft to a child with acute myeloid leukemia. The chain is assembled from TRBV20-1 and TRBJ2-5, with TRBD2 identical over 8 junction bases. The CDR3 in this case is CSAPPLAGLETQYF. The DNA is TGCAGTGCCCCTCCCCTAGCGGGCCTAGAGACCCAGTACTTC.